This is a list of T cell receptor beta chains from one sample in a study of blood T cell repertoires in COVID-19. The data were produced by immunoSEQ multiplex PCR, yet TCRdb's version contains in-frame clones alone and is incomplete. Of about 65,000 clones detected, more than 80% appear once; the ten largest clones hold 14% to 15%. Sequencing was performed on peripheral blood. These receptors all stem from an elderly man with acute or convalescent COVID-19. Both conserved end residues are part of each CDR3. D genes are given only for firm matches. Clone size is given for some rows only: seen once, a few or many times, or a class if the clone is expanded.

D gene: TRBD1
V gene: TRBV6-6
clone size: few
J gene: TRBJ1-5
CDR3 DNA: TGTGCCAGCAGACGGAAACAGGGGGACCATCAGCCCCAGCATTTT
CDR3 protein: CASRRKQGDHQPQHF

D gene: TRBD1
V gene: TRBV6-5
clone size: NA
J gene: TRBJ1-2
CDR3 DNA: TGTGCCGGACGGACAGGGAAAGACTATGGCTACACCTTC
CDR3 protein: CAGRTGKDYGYTF

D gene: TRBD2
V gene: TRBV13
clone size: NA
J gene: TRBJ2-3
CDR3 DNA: TGTGCCAGCAGCCCCGGGGGACTAAGCACAGATACGCAGTATTTT
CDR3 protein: CASSPGGLSTDTQYF

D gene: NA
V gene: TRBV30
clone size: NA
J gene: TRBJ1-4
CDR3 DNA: TGTGCCTGGAGGACATATGAAAAACTGTTTTTT
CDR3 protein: CAWRTYEKLFF

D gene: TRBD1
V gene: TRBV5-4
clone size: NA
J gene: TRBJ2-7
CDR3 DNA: TGTGCCAGCAGCAGCAGCAGGGGGAGGACAGGGGACCCCTACGAGCAGTACTTC
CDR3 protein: CASSSSRGRTGDPYEQYF

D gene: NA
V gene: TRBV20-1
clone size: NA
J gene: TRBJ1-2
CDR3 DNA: TGCAGTGCTAGCCAAGGGGGTGGCTACACCTTC
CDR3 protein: CSASQGGGYTF

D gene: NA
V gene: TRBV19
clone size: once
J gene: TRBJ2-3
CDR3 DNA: TGTGCCAGTAGTGGACATTTTAGCACAGATACGCAGTATTTT
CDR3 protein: CASSGHFSTDTQYF

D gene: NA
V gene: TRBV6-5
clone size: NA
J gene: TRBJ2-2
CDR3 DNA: TGTGCCAGCAGGGTTGAGGATGTCACCGGGGAGCTGTTTTTT
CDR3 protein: CASRVEDVTGELFF

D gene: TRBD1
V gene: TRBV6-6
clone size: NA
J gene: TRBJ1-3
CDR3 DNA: TGTGCCAGCAACCGACAGGGTGGAAACACCATATATTTT
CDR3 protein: CASNRQGGNTIYF

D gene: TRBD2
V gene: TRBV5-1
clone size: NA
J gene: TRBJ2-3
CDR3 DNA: TGCGCCAGCAGCTTGGGAGCGGGGGGACCCATCACAGATACGCAGTATTTT
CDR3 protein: CASSLGAGGPITDTQYF

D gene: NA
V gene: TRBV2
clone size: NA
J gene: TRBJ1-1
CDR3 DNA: TGTGCCAGCAGCAGACTTATGAACACTGAAGCTTTCTTT
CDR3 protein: CASSRLMNTEAFF

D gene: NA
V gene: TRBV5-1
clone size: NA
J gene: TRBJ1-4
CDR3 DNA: TGCGCCAGCAGCTCCCTTGCAACTAATGAAAAACTGTTTTTT
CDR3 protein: CASSSLATNEKLFF

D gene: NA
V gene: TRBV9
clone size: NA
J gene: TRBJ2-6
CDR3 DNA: TGTGCCAGCAGCGTAGATTTATCCGGGGCCAACGTCCTGACTTTC
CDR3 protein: CASSVDLSGANVLTF

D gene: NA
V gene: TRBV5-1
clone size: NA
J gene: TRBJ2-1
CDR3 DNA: TGCGCCAGCAGATACCTCTTACGGAGCTCCTACAATGAGCAGTTCTTC
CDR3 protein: CASRYLLRSSYNEQFF

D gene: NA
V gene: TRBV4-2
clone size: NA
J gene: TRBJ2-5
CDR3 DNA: TGTGCCAGCAGCCAAGACCCGGGGAAGGAGACCCAGTACTTC
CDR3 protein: CASSQDPGKETQYF

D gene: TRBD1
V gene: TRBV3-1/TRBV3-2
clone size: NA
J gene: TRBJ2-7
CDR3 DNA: TGTGCCAGCAGCCCCGGGACAGGGGTGGCCTACGAGCAGTACTTC
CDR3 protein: CASSPGTGVAYEQYF

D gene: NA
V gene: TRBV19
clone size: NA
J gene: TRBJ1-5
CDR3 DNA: TGTGCCAGTAGTTTAAATAGCAATCAGCCCCAGCATTTT
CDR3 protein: CASSLNSNQPQHF